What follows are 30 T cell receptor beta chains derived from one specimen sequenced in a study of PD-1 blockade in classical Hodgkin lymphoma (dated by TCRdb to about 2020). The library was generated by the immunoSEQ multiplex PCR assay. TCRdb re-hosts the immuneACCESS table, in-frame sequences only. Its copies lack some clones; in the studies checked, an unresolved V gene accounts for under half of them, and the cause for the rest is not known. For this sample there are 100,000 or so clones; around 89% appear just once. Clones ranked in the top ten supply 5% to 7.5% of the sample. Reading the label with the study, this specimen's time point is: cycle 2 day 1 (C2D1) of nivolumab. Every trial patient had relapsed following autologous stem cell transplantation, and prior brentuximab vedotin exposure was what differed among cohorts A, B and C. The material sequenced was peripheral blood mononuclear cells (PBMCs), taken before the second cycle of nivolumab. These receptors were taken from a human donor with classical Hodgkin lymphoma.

The CDR3 DNA follows: TGTGCCAGCAGTCCCCTGCTGGGGAATCAGCCCCAGCATTTT. It translates to CASSPLLGNQPQHF. This rearrangement joins TRBV7-2 to TRBJ1-5; D is undetermined. Trimming shortened V by 6 bases and J by 4 bases, and 13 bases separated the two germline ends. Germline CDR1 SGHTA, CDR2 FQGNSA. The CDR3 spans 14 residues.

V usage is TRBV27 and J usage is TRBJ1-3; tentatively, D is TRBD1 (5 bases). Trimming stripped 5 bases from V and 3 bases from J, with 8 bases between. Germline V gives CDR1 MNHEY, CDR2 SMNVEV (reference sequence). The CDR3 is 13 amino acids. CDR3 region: CASSTRGGNTIYF. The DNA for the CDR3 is TGTGCCAGCAGTACAAGGGGTGGAAACACCATATATTTT.

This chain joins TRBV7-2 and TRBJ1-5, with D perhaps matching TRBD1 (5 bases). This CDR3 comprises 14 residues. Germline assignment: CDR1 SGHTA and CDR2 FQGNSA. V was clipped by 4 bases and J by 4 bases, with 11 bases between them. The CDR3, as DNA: TGTGCCAGCAGCTGGGGCCCGAATAATCAGCCCCAGCATTTT. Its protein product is CASSWGPNNQPQHF.

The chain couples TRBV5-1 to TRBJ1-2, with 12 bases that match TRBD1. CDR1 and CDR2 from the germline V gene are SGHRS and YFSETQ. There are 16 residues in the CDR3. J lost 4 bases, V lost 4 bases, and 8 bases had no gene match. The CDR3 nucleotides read TGCGCCAGCAGCAAGGGACAGGGGGCGAAAGGCTATGGCTACACCTTC. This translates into CASSKGQGAKGYGYTF.

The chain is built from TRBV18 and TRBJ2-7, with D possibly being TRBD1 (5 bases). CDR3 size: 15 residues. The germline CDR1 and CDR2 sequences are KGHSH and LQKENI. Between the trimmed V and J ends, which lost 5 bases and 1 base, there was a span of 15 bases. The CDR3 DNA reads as TGTGCCAGCTCAAAAAATTCCCAGGGATCCTACGAGCAGTACTTC. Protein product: CASSKNSQGSYEQYF.

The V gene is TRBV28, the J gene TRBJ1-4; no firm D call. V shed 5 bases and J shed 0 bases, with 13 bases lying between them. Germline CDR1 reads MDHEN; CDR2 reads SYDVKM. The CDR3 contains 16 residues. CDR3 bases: TGTGCCAGCAGTCTCGCCTTATACACAACTAATGAAAAACTGTTTTTT. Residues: CASSLALYTTNEKLFF.

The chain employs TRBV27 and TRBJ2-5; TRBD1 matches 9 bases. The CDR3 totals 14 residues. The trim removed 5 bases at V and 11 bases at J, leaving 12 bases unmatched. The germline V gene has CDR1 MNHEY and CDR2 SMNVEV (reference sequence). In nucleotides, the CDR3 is TGTGCCAGCAGTCTTCCTGGACAGGGGTGGGAGCAGTACTTC. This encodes CASSLPGQGWEQYF.

The CDR3 here is CASSPTSRELFF. The CDR3 DNA follows: TGTGCCAGCAGCCCTACCTCCCGGGAGCTGTTTTTT. This chain uses TRBV7-9 with TRBJ2-2; D gene unclear. V was clipped by 5 bases and J by 9 bases, with 10 bases between them. The CDR3 has 12 residues. Germline CDR1 SEHNR, CDR2 FQNEAQ (reference sequence). The full variable domain, with the rest looked up from reference TRBV7-9 and TRBJ2-2, is DTGVSQNPRHKITKRGQNVTFRCDPISEHNRLYWYRQTLGQGPEFLTYFQNEAQLEKSRLLSDRFSAERPKGSFSTLEIQRTEQGDSAMYLCASSPTSRELFFGEGSRLTVL.

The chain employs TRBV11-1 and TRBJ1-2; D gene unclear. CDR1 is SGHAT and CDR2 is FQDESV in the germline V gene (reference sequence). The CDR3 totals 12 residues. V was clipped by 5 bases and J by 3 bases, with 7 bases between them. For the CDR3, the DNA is TGTGCCAGCAGCCAGACGGACTATGGCTACACCTTC. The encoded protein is CASSQTDYGYTF.

The CDR3 loop is CASSLVGQGAGYTF. In DNA, the CDR3 is TGTGCCAGCAGCTTAGTTGGGCAGGGGGCTGGCTACACCTTC. The V call is TRBV7-2, the J call TRBJ1-2, with TRBD1 identical over 8 bases. The CDR3 spans 14 residues. Trimming removed 1 base from V and 7 bases from J; junction bases left unmatched: 5. Germline V gene lookup returns CDR1 SGHTA and CDR2 FQGNSA.

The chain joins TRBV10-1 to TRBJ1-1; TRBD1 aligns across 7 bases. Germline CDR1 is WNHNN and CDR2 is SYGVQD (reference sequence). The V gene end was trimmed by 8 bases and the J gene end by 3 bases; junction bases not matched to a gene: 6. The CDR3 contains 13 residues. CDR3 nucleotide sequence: TGCGCCAGCCAGGACAGGAAGGACACTGAAGCTTTCTTT. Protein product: CASQDRKDTEAFF.

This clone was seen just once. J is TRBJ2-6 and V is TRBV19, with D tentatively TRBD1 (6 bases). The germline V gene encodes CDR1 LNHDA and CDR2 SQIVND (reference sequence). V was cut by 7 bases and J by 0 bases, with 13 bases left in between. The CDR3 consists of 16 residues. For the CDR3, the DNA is TGTGCCAGTAATAACAGGGTACTCTCTGGGGCCAACGTCCTGACTTTC. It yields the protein CASNNRVLSGANVLTF. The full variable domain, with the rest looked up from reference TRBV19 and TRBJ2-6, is DGGITQSPKYLFRKEGQNVTLSCEQNLNHDAMYWYRQDPGQGLRLIYYSQIVNDFQKGDIAEGYSVSREKKESFPLTVTSAQKNPTAFYLCASNNRVLSGANVLTFGAGSRLTVL.

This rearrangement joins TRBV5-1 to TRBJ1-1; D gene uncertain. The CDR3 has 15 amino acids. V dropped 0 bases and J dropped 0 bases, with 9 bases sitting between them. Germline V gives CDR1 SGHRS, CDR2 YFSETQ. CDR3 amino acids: CASSLEVRLNTEAFF. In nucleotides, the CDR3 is TGCGCCAGCAGCTTGGAGGTCAGATTGAACACTGAAGCTTTCTTT.

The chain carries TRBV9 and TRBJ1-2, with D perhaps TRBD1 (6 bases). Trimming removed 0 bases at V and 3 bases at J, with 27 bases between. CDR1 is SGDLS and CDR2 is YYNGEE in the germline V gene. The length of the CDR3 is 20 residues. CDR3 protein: CASSVATGGWGREIDYGYTF. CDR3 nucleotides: TGTGCCAGCAGCGTAGCTACGGGGGGCTGGGGAAGAGAGATTGACTATGGCTACACCTTC.

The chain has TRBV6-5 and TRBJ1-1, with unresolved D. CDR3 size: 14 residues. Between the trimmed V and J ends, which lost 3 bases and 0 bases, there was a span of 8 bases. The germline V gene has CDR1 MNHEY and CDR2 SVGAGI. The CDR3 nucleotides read TGTGCCAGCAGTTATTTCGAGTTGAACACTGAAGCTTTCTTT. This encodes CASSYFELNTEAFF.

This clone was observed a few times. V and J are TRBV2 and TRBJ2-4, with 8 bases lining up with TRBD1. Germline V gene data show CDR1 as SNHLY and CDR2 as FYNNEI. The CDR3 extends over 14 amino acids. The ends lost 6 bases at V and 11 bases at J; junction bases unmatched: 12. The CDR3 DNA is TGTGCCAGCAGGACGGCAGGGGGCCCAAATTTTCAGTACTTC. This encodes CASRTAGGPNFQYF.

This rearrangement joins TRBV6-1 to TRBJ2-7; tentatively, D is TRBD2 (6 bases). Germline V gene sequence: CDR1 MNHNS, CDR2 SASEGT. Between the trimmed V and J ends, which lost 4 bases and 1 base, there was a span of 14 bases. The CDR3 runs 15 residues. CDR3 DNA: TGTGCCAGCAGTGGGGGGGACGGAGGTTCCTACGAGCAGTACTTC. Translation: CASSGGDGGSYEQYF.

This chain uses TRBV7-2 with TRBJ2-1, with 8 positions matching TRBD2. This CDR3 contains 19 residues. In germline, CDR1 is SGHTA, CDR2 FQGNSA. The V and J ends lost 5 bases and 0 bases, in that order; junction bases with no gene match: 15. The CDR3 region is CASSPAGGGGRSSYNEQFF. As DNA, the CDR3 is TGTGCCAGCAGCCCCGCGGGTGGCGGGGGGCGGAGCTCCTACAATGAGCAGTTCTTC.

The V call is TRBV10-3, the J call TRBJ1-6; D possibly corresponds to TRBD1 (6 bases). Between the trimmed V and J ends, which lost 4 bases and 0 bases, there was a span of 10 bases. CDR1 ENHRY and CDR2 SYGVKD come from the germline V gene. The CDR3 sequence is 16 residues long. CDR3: CAISVGGSSYNSPLHF. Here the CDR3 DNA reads TGTGCCATCAGTGTAGGGGGTAGCTCCTATAATTCACCCCTCCACTTT.

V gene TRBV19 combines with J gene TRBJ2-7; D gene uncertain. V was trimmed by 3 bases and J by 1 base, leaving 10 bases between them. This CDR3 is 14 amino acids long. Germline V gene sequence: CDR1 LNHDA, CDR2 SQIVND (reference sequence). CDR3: CASSIVRGSYEQYF. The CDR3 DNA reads TGTGCCAGTAGTATTGTTCGCGGATCCTACGAGCAGTACTTC.

The CDR3 nucleotides read TGCGCCAGCAGCTTGGCGCGGGGCAATGAGCAGTTCTTC. As protein: CASSLARGNEQFF. The chain joins TRBV5-1 to TRBJ2-1; TRBD2 is a possible D gene (6 bases). This CDR3 spans 13 amino acids. The germline V gene encodes CDR1 SGHRS and CDR2 YFSETQ. V lost 0 bases and J lost 6, with 7 bases in between.

The chain's CDR3 is CASNNLGQGGYNSPLHF. CDR3 in DNA: TGTGCCAGCAACAATCTAGGACAGGGCGGGTATAATTCACCCCTCCACTTT. The chain combines TRBV13 with TRBJ1-6, with 8 nucleotides matching TRBD1. The CDR3 covers 17 residues. Trimming took 7 bases from V and 4 from J; bases not matched to a gene: 12. The germline V gene has CDR1 PRHDT and CDR2 FYEKMQ (reference sequence).

CDR3 DNA: TGTGCCACTTCAGAGGGGGGACCTCGCTACGAGCAGTACTTC. It translates to CATSEGGPRYEQYF. V gene TRBV6-5 combines with J gene TRBJ2-7; D may be TRBD1 or TRBD2 (6 bases each). The CDR3 sequence is 14 residues long. In germline, CDR1 is MNHEY, CDR2 SVGAGI. Trimming pared 10 bases from V and 3 bases from J, leaving 19 bases between.

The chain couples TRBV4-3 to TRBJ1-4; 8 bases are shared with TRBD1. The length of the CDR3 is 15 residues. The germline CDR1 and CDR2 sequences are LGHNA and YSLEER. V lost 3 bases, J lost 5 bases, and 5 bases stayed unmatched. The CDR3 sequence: CASSQTGVPNEKLFF. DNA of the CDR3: TGCGCCAGCAGCCAGACAGGGGTACCAAATGAAAAACTGTTTTTT.

CDR3 bases: TGCGCCAGCAGCCACGAGACAGGGAACACCGGGGAGCTGTTTTTT. Residues: CASSHETGNTGELFF. V is TRBV4-1 and J is TRBJ2-2; D perhaps matches TRBD1 (6 bases). The CDR3 contains 15 residues. In germline, CDR1 is MGHRA, CDR2 YSYEKL. V lost 3 bases to trimming and J lost 1 base, with 9 bases between them.

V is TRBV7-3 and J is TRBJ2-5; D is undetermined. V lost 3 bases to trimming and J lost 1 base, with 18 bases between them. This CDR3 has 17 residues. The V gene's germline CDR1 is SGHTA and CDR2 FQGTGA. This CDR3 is CASSFSAFGSGQETQYF. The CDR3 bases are TGTGCCAGCAGCTTCTCCGCTTTTGGCTCTGGCCAAGAGACCCAGTACTTC.

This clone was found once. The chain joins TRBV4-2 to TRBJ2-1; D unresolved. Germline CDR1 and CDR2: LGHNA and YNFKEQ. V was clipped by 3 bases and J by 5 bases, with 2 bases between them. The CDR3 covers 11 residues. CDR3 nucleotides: TGTGCCAGCAGCCAGAACAATGAGCAGTTCTTC. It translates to CASSQNNEQFF.

CDR3 residues: CASSFALAGAIYEQYF. The CDR3 DNA reads as TGTGCCAGCAGTTTCGCGCTAGCGGGGGCCATCTACGAGCAGTACTTC. The V call is TRBV28, the J call TRBJ2-7; TRBD2 aligns across 10 bases. CDR1 MDHEN and CDR2 SYDVKM come from the germline V gene. The CDR3 is made up of 16 amino acids. The V and J ends lost 3 bases and 3 bases, in that order; junction bases with no gene match: 8.

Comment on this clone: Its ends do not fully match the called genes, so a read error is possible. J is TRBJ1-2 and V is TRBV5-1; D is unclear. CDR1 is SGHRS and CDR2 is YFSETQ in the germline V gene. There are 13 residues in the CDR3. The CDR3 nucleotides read TGCGCCAGCACCTTGGAAGGGAGCTATGGCTACACCTTC. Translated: CASTLEGSYGYTF.

CDR3 nucleotides: TGTGCCAGCAGCCACGGGGCTAGGGGTACCGGGGAGCTGTTTTTT. This codes for CASSHGARGTGELFF. The chain is built from TRBV7-4 and TRBJ2-2; D could derive from TRBD1 or TRBD2 (5 bases each). CDR3 length equals 15 residues. Germline assignment: CDR1 SGHVT and CDR2 SQSDAQ. V lost 5 bases, J lost 5 bases, and 15 bases lay in between.